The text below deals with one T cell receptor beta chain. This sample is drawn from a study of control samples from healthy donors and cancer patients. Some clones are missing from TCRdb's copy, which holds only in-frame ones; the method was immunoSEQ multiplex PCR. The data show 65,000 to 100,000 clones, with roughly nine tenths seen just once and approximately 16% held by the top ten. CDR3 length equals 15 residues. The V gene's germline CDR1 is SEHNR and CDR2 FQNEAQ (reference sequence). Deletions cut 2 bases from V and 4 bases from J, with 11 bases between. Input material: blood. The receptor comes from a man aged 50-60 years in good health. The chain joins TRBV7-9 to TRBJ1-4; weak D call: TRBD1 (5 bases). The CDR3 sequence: CASSLFGTDNEKLFF. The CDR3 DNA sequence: TGTGCCAGCAGCTTATTCGGGACTGATAATGAAAAACTGTTTTTT.